The clone carrying this TCR beta chain was picked up many times. Antigen specificity is unknown. Libraries of TCR beta came from quantitative 5'-RACE with molecular barcodes. TCRdb independently ran MiXCR on the 5' RACE reads; one entry per CDR3 protein. The data show about 160,000 distinct CDR3 sequences, 8.5% to 10% seen once. The source of the sample is a study of CD8 T cells in ankylosing spondylitis. From germline, CDR1 is DFQATT and CDR2 SNEGSKA (reference sequence). CDR3 length equals 14 residues. Trimming removed 0 bases at V and 3 bases at J, with 9 bases between. Overall study results and limits: Clones linked to the disease showed a CD8+ phenotype. They occurred at relatively low frequencies in peripheral blood. A motif in TCR beta, a set of about eight highly homologous variants, appeared characteristic of ankylosing spondylitis blood.

Sequenced sample: blood, either unsorted or a sorted T cell fraction (not recorded which). The chain couples TRBV20-1 to TRBJ2-1, with a tentative D call TRBD1 (6 bases). The sequence came from a female donor with ankylosing spondylitis or in good health (not recorded which). CDR3 sequence reads: CSARDDRSYNEQFF. The CDR3 coding sequence is TGCAGTGCTAGAGATGACAGGAGCTACAATGAGCAGTTCTTC.